This T cell receptor (beta chain) was captured by sequencing in a study of TIL therapy for anti-PD-1-resistant metastatic lung cancer. Study information: By whole-exome sequencing, median non-synonymous tumor mutation burden was around 1.4 mutations per megabase.

The libraries were made with immunoSEQ v3. The data were produced by immunoSEQ multiplex PCR, yet TCRdb's version contains in-frame clones alone and is incomplete. The sample records over 20,000 clones, around 78% being singletons. Described time point: pre-treatment sample, taken before nivolumab and TIL therapy. Germline assignment: CDR1 SGHDT and CDR2 YYEEEE. This CDR3 comprises 11 residues. Trimming left V 6 bases short and J 8 bases short, with 10 bases between. This clone was counted a single time. The clonotype was recovered from a person aged 25 to 85 with non-small cell lung cancer. This chain joins TRBV5-6 and TRBJ2-3, with a weak D call TRBD2 (5 bases). The input for sequencing was blood, taken at baseline. The CDR3 bases are TGTGCCAGCACCTATGGAGGTACGCAGTATTTT. Protein: CASTYGGTQYF.